What follows are 20 T cell receptor beta chains derived from one specimen sequenced in a study of cytomegalovirus exposure and HLA in healthy donors. Researchers ran the PCR with 60 Vbeta and 13 Jbeta primers. The data were produced by immunoSEQ multiplex PCR, yet TCRdb's version contains in-frame clones alone and is incomplete. The table records some 130,000 clones, around 63% of them present only once. The sample taken for sequencing was PBMCs. These receptors all come from a human donor in good health.

The J gene is TRBJ2-3, the V gene TRBV21-1; the tabulated D call, TRBD2, remains unverified against the DNA. TRBV21-1 corresponds to a pseudogene. There are 20 residues in the CDR3. The CDR3 nucleotides read TGTGCCAGCAGCAAATGGGACCTTAATAGTAGCGGGAGGTGCACAGATACGCAGTATTTT. Its protein product is CASSKWDLNSSGRCTDTQYF.

The gene calls are TRBV6-1 and TRBJ2-7, with TRBD2 matching over 11 bases. Germline-derived CDR1 and CDR2 are MNHNS and SASEGT. There are 14 residues in the CDR3. With 7 bases clipped from V and 7 bases from J, the junction kept 9 bases outside the gene matches. CDR3 nucleotide sequence: TGTGCCAGCATCCCCGGGACTAGCGGTAGGGAGCAGTACTTC. Protein sequence: CASIPGTSGREQYF.

This clone was counted only a few times. The chain couples TRBV6-6 to TRBJ1-1, with 8 bases matching TRBD1. J lost 2 bases, V lost 3 bases, and 5 bases had no gene match. Germline values: CDR1 MNHNY, CDR2 SVGAGI (reference sequence). This CDR3 comprises 15 residues. CDR3 bases: TGTGCCAGCAGTTATTACGACAGGGGTAACACTGAAGCTTTCTTT. It yields the protein CASSYYDRGNTEAFF.

This clone turned up a few times. This rearrangement joins TRBV27 to TRBJ2-7, with 7 positions matching TRBD1. The CDR3 extends over 14 amino acids. Trimming took 6 bases from V and 5 from J; bases not matched to a gene: 10. Germline values: CDR1 MNHEY, CDR2 SMNVEV (reference sequence). The CDR3 spells CASSLVGTVDEQYF. The CDR3 nucleotides are TGTGCCAGCAGCCTTGTAGGGACAGTCGACGAGCAGTACTTC.

The chain joins TRBV28 to TRBJ2-7; 13 nucleotides line up with TRBD2. The V segment lost 2 bases and the J segment 2 bases; nucleotides outside the gene matches: 3. This CDR3 is built from 16 residues. Germline V CDR1 and CDR2: MDHEN, SYDVKM. Here the CDR3 DNA reads TGTGCCAGCAGTTTACGACTAGCGGGAGGCACCTACGAGCAGTACTTC. Amino acid sequence: CASSLRLAGGTYEQYF. The variable domain in full, completed from reference TRBV28 and TRBJ2-7, reads DVKVTQSSRYLVKRTGEKVFLECVQDMDHENMFWYRQDPGLGLRLIYFSYDVKMKEKGDIPEGYSVSREKKERFSLILESASTNQTSMYLCASSLRLAGGTYEQYFGPGTRLTVT.

The V call is TRBV2, the J call TRBJ1-6; D possibly corresponds to TRBD1 (5 bases). Germline V gene sequence: CDR1 SNHLY, CDR2 FYNNEI. V lost 8 bases to trimming and J lost 3 bases, with 14 bases between them. The length of the CDR3 is 15 residues. In DNA, the CDR3 is TGTGCCAGCCGAAGAGACAGCAGCTATAATTCACCCCTCCACTTT. The encoded protein is CASRRDSSYNSPLHF. Supplemented by reference TRBV2 and TRBJ1-6, the full variable domain reads EPEVTQTPSHQVTQMGQEVILRCVPISNHLYFYWYRQILGQKVEFLVSFYNNEISEKSEIFDDQFSVERPDGSNFTLKIRSTKLEDSAMYFCASRRDSSYNSPLHFGNGTRLTVT.

This clone was seen a few times. CDR3 loop: CASSSLAGVYNEQFF. The CDR3 region has the DNA TGTGCCAGCAGCTCACTAGCGGGAGTCTACAATGAGCAGTTCTTC. The chain recombines TRBV5-4 with TRBJ2-1; TRBD2 matches 11 bases. The V gene end was trimmed by 3 bases and the J gene end by 3 bases; junction bases not matched to a gene: 2. CDR3 size: 15 residues. Germline lookup yields CDR1 SGHNT and CDR2 YYREEE (reference sequence).

The gene calls are TRBV9 and TRBJ2-7; D might be TRBD1 (6 bases). Germline CDR1 reads SGDLS; CDR2 reads YYNGEE. The CDR3 consists of 14 residues. V lost 0 bases and J 4 bases, leaving 11 bases between the germline ends. CDR3 DNA sequence: TGTGCCAGCAGCGTAGACCAGGGGATGTACGAGCAGTACTTC. Protein: CASSVDQGMYEQYF.

The J gene is TRBJ2-1, the V gene TRBV7-9; tentatively, D is TRBD2 (6 bases). Germline CDR1 and CDR2: SEHNR and FQNEAQ (reference sequence). The ends were cut back, 0 bases at V and 4 bases at J, with 16 bases in the middle. The CDR3 length is 17 residues. CDR3 amino acids: CASSLAWTWEEYNEQFF. CDR3 in DNA: TGTGCCAGCAGCTTAGCGTGGACGTGGGAGGAATACAATGAGCAGTTCTTC.

The rearrangement joins TRBV28 to TRBJ2-3; 10 bases align to TRBD2. This CDR3 spans 16 amino acids. The germline V gene encodes CDR1 MDHEN and CDR2 SYDVKM. Losses at the gene ends were 7 bases for V and 6 bases for J; bases not matched to a gene: 13. The CDR3 DNA reads TGTGCCAGCAAAAGGCTAGCGGGAGCCCAAACCGATACGCAGTATTTT. It specifies CASKRLAGAQTDTQYF.

The rearrangement joins TRBV18 to TRBJ2-3, with TRBD2 matching over 9 bases. CDR3 length equals 16 residues. Per germline, CDR1 KGHSH and CDR2 LQKENI. Trimming cost V 0 bases and J 0 bases; bases outside gene matches: 1. In DNA, the CDR3 is TGTGCCAGCTCACCACCCCTAGCGGGAAGCACAGATACGCAGTATTTT. Translating it yields CASSPPLAGSTDTQYF. The full variable domain, its missing parts supplied by reference TRBV18 and TRBJ2-3, is NAGVMQNPRHLVRRRGQEARLRCSPMKGHSHVYWYRQLPEEGLKFMVYLQKENIIDESGMPKERFSAEFPKEGPSILRIQQVVRGDSAAYFCASSPPLAGSTDTQYFGPGTRLTVL.

This chain joins TRBV10-3 and TRBJ1-4, with no clear D. Trimming took 11 bases from V and 10 from J, leaving 8 bases between them. The CDR3 runs 9 residues. Germline V gene sequence: CDR1 ENHRY, CDR2 SYGVKD. The CDR3 DNA follows: TGTGCCGTGTCCGGAAAACTGTTTTTT. This gives the protein CAVSGKLFF.

This chain connects TRBV27 to TRBJ1-1; tentative D call: TRBD1 (5 bases). The CDR3 contains 13 residues. Per germline, CDR1 MNHEY and CDR2 SMNVEV (reference sequence). The germline V and J ends were trimmed by 3 bases and 1 base, with 6 bases remaining between them. The CDR3 nucleotides read TGTGCCAGCAGTTTCAGGGAGAACACTGAAGCTTTCTTT. Translating gives CASSFRENTEAFF.

This clone was seen more than once but under ten times. V is TRBV10-3 and J is TRBJ1-2; the D gene is possibly TRBD1 (6 bases). The CDR3 is 14 residues long. V gave up 3 bases and J gave up 2 bases, with 10 bases separating them. Per germline, CDR1 ENHRY and CDR2 SYGVKD. As DNA, the CDR3 is TGTGCCATCAGTGAAGGACAGATAAACTATGGCTACACCTTC. Its translation is CAISEGQINYGYTF.

CDR3 bases: TGTGCCAGCAGGGAAACTAGCGGGAGGGCCCGGGACACCGGGGAGCTGTTTTTT. Translated, it gives CASRETSGRARDTGELFF. The rearrangement links TRBV28 to TRBJ2-2; 13 bases map to TRBD2. CDR3 length: 18 residues. Germline V gene lookup returns CDR1 MDHEN and CDR2 SYDVKM. V shed 6 bases, J shed 3 bases, and the junction held 10 bases outside the gene matches.

The V gene is TRBV5-4, the J gene TRBJ2-1, with 10 bases aligning to TRBD2. Germline V gene sequence: CDR1 SGHNT, CDR2 YYREEE (reference sequence). This CDR3 is built from 15 residues. The V gene end was trimmed by 5 bases and the J gene end by 0 bases; junction bases not matched to a gene: 2. CDR3 in amino acids: CASRPSGSSYNEQFF. CDR3 in DNA: TGTGCCAGCAGACCTAGCGGGAGCTCCTACAATGAGCAGTTCTTC. Using reference TRBV5-4 and TRBJ2-1 for the parts outside the CDR3, the full variable domain is ETGVTQSPTHLIKTRGQQVTLRCSSQSGHNTVSWYQQALGQGPQFIFQYYREEENGRGNFPPRFSGLQFPNYSSELNVNALELDDSALYLCASRPSGSSYNEQFFGPGTRLTVL.

CDR3 sequence (DNA): TGTGCCAGCAGCTTAGATCGGAGCGGGGAGCTGTTTTTT. Translating gives CASSLDRSGELFF. The chain links TRBV7-7 to TRBJ2-2; no clear D. Germline V gene data show CDR1 as SSHAT and CDR2 as FNYEAQ (reference sequence). This CDR3 spans 13 amino acids. V was clipped by 1 base and J by 7 bases, with 7 bases between them.

The J gene is TRBJ1-1, the V gene TRBV9; D call uncertain. Germline CDR1 is SGDLS and CDR2 is YYNGEE. The V end was cut by 4 bases, the J end by 9 bases, with 16 bases between. CDR3 length equals 13 residues. CDR3: CASSKPGEYKAFF. The CDR3 DNA is TGTGCCAGCAGCAAACCGGGAGAGTACAAAGCTTTCTTT. The full variable domain, rest sourced from reference TRBV9 and TRBJ1-1, is DSGVTQTPKHLITATGQRVTLRCSPRSGDLSVYWYQQSLDQGLQFLIQYYNGEERAKGNILERFSAQQFPDLHSELNLSSLELGDSALYFCASSKPGEYKAFFGQGTRLTVV.

This chain connects TRBV7-9 to TRBJ2-1; D may be TRBD2 (5 bases). From germline, CDR1 is SEHNR and CDR2 FQNEAQ (reference sequence). The length of the CDR3 is 14 residues. V lost 3 bases and J 10 bases, leaving 16 bases between the germline ends. The CDR3: CASSFGQDFWEQFF. CDR3 sequence (DNA): TGTGCCAGCAGCTTCGGGCAGGACTTCTGGGAGCAGTTCTTC.

The chain combines TRBV28 with TRBJ2-1; D might be TRBD2 (6 bases). Germline assignment: CDR1 MDHEN and CDR2 SYDVKM. CDR3 length: 17 residues. Trimming removed 1 base from V and 0 bases from J, with 13 bases in between. The DNA for the CDR3 is TGTGCCAGCAGTTTATCCTCGGGCGGGGTCTCCTACAATGAGCAGTTCTTC. Protein product: CASSLSSGGVSYNEQFF.